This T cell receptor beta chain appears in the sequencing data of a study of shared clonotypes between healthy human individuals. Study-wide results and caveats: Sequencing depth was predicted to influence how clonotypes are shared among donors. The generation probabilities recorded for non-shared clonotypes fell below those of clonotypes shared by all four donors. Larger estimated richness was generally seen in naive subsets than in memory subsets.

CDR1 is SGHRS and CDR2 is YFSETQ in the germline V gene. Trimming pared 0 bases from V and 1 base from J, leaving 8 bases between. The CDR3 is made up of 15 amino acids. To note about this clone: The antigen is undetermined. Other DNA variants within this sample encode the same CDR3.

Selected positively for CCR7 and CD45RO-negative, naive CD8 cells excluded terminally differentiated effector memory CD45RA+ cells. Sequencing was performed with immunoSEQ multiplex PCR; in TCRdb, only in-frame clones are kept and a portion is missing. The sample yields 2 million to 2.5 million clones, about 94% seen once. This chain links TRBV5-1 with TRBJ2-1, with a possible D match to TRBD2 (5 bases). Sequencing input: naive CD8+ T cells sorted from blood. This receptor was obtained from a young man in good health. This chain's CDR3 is CASSLDPGSYNEQFF. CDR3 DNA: TGCGCCAGCAGCTTGGATCCGGGGTCCTACAATGAGCAGTTCTTC.